The sequence of this TCR beta chain was determined in a study of early T cells in non-severe SARS-CoV-2 infection. Study summary: Sequencing input comprised bulk RNA from unsorted whole blood; chain pairing was not available. Study-wide points: Private and CD4 specificities were missed by VDJdb matching, which favored anti-spike CD8 responses.

This clonotype was seen only a few times. Its specificity is unknown. As part of library construction, unique molecular identifiers were attached to individual cDNA molecules. MiXCR, run by TCRdb on the 5' RACE reads, gives a single entry per CDR3 protein. The sample lists under 60,000 distinct CDR3 sequences; over 7% were seen once. With 6 bases removed from V and 5 bases from J, the gap between germline ends came to 10 bases. Germline CDR1 and CDR2: MNHNY and SVGAGI (reference sequence). There are 12 residues in the CDR3. Material for sequencing was whole blood. The TCR was taken from an adult who was a healthcare worker with PCR-confirmed SARS-CoV-2 infection or an uninfected control (not recorded which). The chain couples TRBV6-6 to TRBJ2-5; TRBD1 might be the D (5 bases). DNA for the CDR3: TGTGCCAGCAGCGTCTCAGGGGAGACCCAGTACTTC. This gives the protein CASSVSGETQYF.